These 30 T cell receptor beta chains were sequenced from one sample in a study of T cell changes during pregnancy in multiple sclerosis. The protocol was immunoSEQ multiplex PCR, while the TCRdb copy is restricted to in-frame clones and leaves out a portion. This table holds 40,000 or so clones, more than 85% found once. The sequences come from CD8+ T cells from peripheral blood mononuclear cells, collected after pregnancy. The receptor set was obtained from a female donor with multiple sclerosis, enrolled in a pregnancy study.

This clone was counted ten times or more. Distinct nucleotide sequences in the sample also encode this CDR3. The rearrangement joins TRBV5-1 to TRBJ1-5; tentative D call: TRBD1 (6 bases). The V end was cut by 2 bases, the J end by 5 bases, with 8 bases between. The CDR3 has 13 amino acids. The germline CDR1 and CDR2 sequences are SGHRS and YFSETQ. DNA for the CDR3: TGCGCCAGCAGCTTCGAGGGGGATCAGCCCCAGCATTTT. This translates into CASSFEGDQPQHF. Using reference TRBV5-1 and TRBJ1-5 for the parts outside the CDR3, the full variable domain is KAGVTQTPRYLIKTRGQQVTLSCSPISGHRSVSWYQQTPGQGLQFLFEYFSETQRNKGNFPGRFSGRQFSNSRSEMNVSTLELGDSALYLCASSFEGDQPQHFGDGTRLSIL.

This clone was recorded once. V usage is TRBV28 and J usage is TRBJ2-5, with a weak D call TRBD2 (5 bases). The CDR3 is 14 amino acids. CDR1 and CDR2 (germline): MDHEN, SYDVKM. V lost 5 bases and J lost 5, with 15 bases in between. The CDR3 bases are TGTGCCAGCAGTCCCCCGGGGTTCGAGGAGACCCAGTACTTC. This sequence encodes CASSPPGFEETQYF. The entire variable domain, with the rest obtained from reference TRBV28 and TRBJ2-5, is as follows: DVKVTQSSRYLVKRTGEKVFLECVQDMDHENMFWYRQDPGLGLRLIYFSYDVKMKEKGDIPEGYSVSREKKERFSLILESASTNQTSMYLCASSPPGFEETQYFGPGTRLLVL.

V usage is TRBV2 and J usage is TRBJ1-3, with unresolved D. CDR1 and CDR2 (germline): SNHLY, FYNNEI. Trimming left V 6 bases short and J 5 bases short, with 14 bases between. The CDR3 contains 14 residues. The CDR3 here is CASRNFRERNTIYF. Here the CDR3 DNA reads TGTGCCAGCAGAAATTTCCGGGAAAGAAACACCATATATTTT.

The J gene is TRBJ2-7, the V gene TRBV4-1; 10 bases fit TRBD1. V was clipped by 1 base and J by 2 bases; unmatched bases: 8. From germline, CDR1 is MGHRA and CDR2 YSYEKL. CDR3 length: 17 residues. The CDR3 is CASSQGMPGQGTYEQYF. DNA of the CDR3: TGCGCCAGCAGCCAAGGAATGCCGGGACAGGGGACCTACGAGCAGTACTTC.

In DNA form, the CDR3 reads TGTGCCAGCAGTTTTGGGACAGGGCATGGCTACACCTTC. Encoded protein: CASSFGTGHGYTF. This chain joins TRBV28 and TRBJ1-2; 9 nucleotides agree with TRBD1. This CDR3 is built from 13 residues. With 3 bases clipped from V and 6 bases from J, the junction kept 2 bases outside the gene matches. CDR1 is MDHEN and CDR2 is SYDVKM in the germline V gene.

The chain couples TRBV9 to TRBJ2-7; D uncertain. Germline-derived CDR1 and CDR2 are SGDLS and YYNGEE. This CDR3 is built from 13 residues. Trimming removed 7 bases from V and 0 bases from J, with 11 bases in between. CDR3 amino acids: CASGAGPSYEQYF. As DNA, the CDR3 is TGTGCCAGCGGCGCAGGTCCCTCCTACGAGCAGTACTTC. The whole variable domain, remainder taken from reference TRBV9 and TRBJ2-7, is DSGVTQTPKHLITATGQRVTLRCSPRSGDLSVYWYQQSLDQGLQFLIQYYNGEERAKGNILERFSAQQFPDLHSELNLSSLELGDSALYFCASGAGPSYEQYFGPGTRLTVT.

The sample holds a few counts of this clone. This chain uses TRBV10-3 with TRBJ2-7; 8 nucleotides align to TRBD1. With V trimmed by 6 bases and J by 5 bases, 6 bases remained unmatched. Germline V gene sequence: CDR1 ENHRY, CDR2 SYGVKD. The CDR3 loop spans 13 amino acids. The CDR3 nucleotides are TGTGCCATCAGCGAGACAGGGGACGACGAGCAGTACTTC. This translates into CAISETGDDEQYF.

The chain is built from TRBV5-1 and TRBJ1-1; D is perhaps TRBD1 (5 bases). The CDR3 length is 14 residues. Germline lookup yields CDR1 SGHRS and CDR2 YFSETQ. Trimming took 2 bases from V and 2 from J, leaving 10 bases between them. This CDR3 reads CASSFEGANTEAFF. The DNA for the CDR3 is TGCGCCAGCAGCTTTGAAGGGGCCAACACTGAAGCTTTCTTT. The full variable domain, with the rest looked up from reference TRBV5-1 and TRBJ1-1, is KAGVTQTPRYLIKTRGQQVTLSCSPISGHRSVSWYQQTPGQGLQFLFEYFSETQRNKGNFPGRFSGRQFSNSRSEMNVSTLELGDSALYLCASSFEGANTEAFFGQGTRLTVV.

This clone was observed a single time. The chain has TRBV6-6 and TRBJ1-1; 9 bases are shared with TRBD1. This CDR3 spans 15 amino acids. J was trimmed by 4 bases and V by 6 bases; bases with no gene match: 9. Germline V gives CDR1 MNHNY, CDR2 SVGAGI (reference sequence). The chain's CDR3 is CASSDRTGEGTEAFF. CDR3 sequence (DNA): TGTGCCAGCAGCGACCGGACAGGGGAGGGCACTGAAGCTTTCTTT.

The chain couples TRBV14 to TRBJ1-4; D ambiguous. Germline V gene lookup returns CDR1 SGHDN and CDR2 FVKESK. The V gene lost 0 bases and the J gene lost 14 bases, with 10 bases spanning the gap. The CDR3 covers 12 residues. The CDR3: CASSQEGGWLFF. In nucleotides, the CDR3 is TGTGCCAGCAGCCAAGAAGGAGGGTGGCTGTTTTTT.

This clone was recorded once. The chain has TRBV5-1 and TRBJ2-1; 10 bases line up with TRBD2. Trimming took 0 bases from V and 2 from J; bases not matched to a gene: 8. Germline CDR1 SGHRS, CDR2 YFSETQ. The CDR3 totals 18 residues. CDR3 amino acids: CASSLGEAGGLTYNEQFF. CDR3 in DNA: TGCGCCAGCAGCTTGGGGGAAGCGGGAGGGCTTACCTACAATGAGCAGTTCTTC.

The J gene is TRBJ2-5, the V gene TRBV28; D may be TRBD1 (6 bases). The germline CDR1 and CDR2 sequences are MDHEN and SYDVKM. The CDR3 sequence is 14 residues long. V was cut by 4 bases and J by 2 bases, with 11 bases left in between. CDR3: CASSSWTVQETQYF. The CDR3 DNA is TGTGCCAGCAGTTCCTGGACAGTACAAGAGACCCAGTACTTC.

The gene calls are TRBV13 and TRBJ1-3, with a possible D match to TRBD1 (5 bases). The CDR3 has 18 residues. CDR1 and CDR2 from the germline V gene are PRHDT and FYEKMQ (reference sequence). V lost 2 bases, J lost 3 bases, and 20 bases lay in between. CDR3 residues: CASSLLTFAGWDGNTIYF. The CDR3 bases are TGTGCCAGCAGCTTATTAACGTTTGCAGGGTGGGATGGAAACACCATATATTTT.

This chain's CDR3 is CASSLQTAGELFF. In nucleotides, the CDR3 is TGTGCCAGCAGTTTACAGACAGCTGGGGAGCTGTTTTTT. The chain couples TRBV27 to TRBJ2-2; TRBD1 is a possible D gene (5 bases). CDR3 length: 13 residues. Germline lookup yields CDR1 MNHEY and CDR2 SMNVEV (reference sequence). Trimming left V 2 bases short and J 8 bases short, with 9 bases between.

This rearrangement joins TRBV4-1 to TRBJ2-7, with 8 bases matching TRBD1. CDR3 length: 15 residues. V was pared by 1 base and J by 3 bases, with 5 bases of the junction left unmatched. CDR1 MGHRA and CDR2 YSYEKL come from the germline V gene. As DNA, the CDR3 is TGCGCCAGCAGCCAAGGCGGGACAGGCAACTACGAGCAGTACTTC. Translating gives CASSQGGTGNYEQYF.

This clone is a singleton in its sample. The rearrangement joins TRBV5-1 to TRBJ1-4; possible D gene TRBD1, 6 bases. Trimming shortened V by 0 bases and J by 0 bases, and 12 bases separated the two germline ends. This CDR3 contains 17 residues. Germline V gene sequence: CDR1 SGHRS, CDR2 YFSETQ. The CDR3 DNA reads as TGCGCCAGCAGCTTGGCCCCGGACAGTGCAACTAATGAAAAACTGTTTTTT. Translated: CASSLAPDSATNEKLFF.

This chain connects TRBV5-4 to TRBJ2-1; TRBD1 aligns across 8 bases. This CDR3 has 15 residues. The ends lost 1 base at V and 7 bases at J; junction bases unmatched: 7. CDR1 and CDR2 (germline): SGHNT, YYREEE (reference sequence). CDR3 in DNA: TGTGCCAGCAGCTTGTCCCGGACAGGGATGAATGAGCAGTTCTTC. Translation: CASSLSRTGMNEQFF.

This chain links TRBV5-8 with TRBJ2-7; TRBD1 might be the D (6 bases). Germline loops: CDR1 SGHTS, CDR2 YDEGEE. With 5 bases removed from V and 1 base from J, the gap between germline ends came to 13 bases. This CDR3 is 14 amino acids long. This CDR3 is CASSFRDISYEQYF. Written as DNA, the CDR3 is TGTGCCAGCAGTTTCCGGGACATTTCCTACGAGCAGTACTTC.

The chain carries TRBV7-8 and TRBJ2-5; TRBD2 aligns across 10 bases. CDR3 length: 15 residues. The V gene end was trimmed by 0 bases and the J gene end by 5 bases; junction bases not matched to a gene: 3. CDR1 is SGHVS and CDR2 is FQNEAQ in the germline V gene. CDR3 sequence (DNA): TGTGCCAGCAGCTTAGCGCAACTAGCGGGGGAGACCCAGTACTTC. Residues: CASSLAQLAGETQYF.

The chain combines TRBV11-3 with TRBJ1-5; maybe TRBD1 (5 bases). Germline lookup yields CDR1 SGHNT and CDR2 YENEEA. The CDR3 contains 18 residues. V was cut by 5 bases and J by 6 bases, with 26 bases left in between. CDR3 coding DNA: TGTGCCAGCAGCCGATCCCCCAGGGCCTATTCAATAAGTCAGCCCCAGCATTTT. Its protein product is CASSRSPRAYSISQPQHF.

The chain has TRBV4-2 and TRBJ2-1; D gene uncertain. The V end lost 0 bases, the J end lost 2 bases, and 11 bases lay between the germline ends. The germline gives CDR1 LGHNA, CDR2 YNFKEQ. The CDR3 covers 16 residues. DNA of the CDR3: TGTGCCAGCAGCCAAGATAGTGCGTCCCCCTACAATGAGCAGTTCTTC. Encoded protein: CASSQDSASPYNEQFF.

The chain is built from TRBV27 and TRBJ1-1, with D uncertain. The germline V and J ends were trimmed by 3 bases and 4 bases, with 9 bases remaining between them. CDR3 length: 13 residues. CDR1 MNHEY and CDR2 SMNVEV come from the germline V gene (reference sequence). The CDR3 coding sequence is TGTGCCAGCAGTTTCCTCCGGGGCACTGAAGCTTTCTTT. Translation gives CASSFLRGTEAFF.

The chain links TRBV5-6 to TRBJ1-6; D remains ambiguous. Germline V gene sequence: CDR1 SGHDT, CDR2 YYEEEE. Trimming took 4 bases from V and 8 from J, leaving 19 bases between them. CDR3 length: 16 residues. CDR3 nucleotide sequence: TGTGCCAGCAGCCCACGGGCACGGGGTGGGTATTCACCCCTCCACTTT. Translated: CASSPRARGGYSPLHF.

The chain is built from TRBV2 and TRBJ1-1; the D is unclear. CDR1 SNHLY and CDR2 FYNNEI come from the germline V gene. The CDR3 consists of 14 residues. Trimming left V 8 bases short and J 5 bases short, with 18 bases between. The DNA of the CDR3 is TGTGCCAGCCCTGCTCCTGTCGGGGTTACTGAAGCTTTCTTT. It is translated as CASPAPVGVTEAFF.

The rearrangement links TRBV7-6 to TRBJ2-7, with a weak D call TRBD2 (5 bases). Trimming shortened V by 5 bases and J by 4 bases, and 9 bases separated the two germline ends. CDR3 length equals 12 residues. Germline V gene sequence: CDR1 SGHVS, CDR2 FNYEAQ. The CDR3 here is CASSEGMYEQYF. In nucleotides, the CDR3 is TGTGCCAGCAGCGAGGGTATGTACGAGCAGTACTTC.

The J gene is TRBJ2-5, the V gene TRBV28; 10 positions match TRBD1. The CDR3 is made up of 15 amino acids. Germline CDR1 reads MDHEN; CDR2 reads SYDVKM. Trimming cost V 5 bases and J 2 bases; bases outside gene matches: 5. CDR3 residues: CASSLGQGIQETQYF. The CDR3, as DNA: TGTGCCAGCAGTCTGGGACAGGGGATTCAAGAGACCCAGTACTTC.

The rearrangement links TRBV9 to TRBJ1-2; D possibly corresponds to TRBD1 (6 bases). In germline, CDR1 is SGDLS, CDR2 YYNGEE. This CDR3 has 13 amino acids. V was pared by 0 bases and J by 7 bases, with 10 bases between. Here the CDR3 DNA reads TGTGCCAGCAGCGTAGGAGGCAGGGGTGGCTACACCTTC. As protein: CASSVGGRGGYTF.

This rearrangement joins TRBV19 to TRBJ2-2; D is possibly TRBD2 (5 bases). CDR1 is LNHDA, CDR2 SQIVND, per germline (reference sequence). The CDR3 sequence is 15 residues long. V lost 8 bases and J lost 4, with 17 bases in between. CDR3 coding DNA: TGTGCCAGTCTAAGCGACTACCTAAGCACCGGGGAGCTGTTTTTT. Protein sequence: CASLSDYLSTGELFF. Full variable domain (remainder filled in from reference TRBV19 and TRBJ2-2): DGGITQSPKYLFRKEGQNVTLSCEQNLNHDAMYWYRQDPGQGLRLIYYSQIVNDFQKGDIAEGYSVSREKKESFPLTVTSAQKNPTAFYLCASLSDYLSTGELFFGEGSRLTVL.

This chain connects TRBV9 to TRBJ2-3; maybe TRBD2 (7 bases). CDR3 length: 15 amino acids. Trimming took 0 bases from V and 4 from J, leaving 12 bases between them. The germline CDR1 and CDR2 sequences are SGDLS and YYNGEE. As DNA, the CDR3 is TGTGCCAGCAGCGTAGAGGGCGGGGGCCCAGATACGCAGTATTTT. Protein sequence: CASSVEGGGPDTQYF.

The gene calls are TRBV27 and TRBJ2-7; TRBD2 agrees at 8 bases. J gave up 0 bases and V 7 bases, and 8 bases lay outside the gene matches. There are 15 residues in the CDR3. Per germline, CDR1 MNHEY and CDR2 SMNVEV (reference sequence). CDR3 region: CASTVREGSSYEQYF. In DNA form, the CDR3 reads TGTGCCAGCACCGTCCGGGAGGGGTCCTCCTACGAGCAGTACTTC.